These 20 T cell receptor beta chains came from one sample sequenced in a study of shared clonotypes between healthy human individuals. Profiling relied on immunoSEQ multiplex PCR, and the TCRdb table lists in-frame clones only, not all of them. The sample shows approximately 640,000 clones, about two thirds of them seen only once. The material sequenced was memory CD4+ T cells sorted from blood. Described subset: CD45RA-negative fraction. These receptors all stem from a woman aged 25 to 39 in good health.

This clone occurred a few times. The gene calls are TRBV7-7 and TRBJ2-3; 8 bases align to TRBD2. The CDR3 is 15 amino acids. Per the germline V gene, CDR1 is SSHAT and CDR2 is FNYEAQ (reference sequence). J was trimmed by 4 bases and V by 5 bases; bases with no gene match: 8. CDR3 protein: CASSAHGTRADTQYF. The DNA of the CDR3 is TGTGCCAGCAGCGCCCACGGGACTAGGGCAGATACGCAGTATTTT.

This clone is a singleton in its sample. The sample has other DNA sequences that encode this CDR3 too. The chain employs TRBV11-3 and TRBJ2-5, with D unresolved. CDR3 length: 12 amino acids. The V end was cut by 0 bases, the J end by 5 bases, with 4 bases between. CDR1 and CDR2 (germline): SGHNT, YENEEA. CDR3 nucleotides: TGTGCCAGCAGCTTAGATCGGGAGACCCAGTACTTC. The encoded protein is CASSLDRETQYF.

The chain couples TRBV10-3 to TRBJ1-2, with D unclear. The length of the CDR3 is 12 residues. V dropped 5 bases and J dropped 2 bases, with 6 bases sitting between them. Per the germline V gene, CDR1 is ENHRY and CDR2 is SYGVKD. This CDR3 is CAISYQNYGYTF. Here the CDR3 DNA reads TGTGCCATCAGTTACCAAAACTATGGCTACACCTTC.

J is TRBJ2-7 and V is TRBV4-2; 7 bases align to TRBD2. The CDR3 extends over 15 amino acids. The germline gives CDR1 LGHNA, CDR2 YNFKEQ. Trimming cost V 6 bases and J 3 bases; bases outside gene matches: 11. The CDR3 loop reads CASRHASGGDYEQYF. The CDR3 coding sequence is TGTGCCAGCAGACATGCTAGCGGAGGGGACTACGAGCAGTACTTC.

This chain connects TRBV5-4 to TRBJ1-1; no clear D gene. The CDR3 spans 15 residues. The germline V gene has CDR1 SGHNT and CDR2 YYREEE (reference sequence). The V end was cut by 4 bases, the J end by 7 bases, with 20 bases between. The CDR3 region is CASSQEWWSGSEAFF. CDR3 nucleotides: TGTGCCAGCAGCCAAGAGTGGTGGTCGGGCAGTGAAGCTTTCTTT.

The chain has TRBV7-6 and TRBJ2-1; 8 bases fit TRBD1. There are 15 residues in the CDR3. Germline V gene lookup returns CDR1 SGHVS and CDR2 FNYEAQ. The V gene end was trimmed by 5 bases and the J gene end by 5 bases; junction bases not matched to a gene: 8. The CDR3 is CASSPGQGRNNEQFF. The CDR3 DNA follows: TGTGCCAGCAGCCCAGGACAGGGCCGAAACAATGAGCAGTTCTTC.

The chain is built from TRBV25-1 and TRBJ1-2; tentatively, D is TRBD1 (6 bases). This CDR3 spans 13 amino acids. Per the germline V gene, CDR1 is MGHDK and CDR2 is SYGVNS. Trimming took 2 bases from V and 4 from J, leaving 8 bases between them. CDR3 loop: CASSEGQTYGYTF. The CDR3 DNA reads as TGTGCCAGCAGTGAAGGACAGACCTATGGCTACACCTTC.

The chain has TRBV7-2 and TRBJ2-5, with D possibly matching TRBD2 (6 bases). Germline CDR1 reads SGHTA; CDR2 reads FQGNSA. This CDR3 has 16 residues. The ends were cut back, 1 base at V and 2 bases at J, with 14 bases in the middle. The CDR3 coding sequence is TGTGCCAGCAGCTTAGGGCTCTTGGCGGGGCAAGAGACCCAGTACTTC. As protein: CASSLGLLAGQETQYF.

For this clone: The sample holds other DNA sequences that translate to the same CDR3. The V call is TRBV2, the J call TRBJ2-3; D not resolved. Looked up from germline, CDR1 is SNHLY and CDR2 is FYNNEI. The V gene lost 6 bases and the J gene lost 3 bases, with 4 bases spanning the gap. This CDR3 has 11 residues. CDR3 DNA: TGTGCCAGCAGGCTAACAGATACGCAGTATTTT. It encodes CASRLTDTQYF.

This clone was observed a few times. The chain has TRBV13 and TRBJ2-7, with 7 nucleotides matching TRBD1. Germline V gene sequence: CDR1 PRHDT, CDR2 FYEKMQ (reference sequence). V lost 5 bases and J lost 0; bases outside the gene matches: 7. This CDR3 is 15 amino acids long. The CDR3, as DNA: TGTGCCAGCAGCGCCGGACAGGACCCCTCCTACGAGCAGTACTTC. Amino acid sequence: CASSAGQDPSYEQYF.

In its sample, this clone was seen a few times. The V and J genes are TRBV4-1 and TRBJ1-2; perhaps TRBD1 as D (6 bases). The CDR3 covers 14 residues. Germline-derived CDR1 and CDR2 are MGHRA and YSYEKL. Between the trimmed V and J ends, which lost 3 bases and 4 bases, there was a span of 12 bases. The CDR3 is CASSQDTGIYGYTF. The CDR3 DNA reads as TGCGCCAGCAGCCAGGATACAGGGATCTATGGCTACACCTTC.

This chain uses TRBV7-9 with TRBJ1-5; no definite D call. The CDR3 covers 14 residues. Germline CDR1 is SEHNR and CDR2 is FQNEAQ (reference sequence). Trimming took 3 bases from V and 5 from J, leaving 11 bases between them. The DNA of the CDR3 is TGTGCCAGCAGCTTGCTTGACGGGGATCAGCCCCAGCATTTT. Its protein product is CASSLLDGDQPQHF.

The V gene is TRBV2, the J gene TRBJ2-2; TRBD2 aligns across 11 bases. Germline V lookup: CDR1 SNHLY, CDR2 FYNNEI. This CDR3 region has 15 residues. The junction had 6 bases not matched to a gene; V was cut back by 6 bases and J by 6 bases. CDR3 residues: CASSGLAGVPGELFF. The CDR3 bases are TGTGCCAGCAGCGGACTAGCGGGCGTACCCGGGGAGCTGTTTTTT.

Here the CDR3 reads CASSRARAGELFF. CDR3 coding DNA: TGTGCCAGCAGTCGAGCCCGAGCCGGGGAGCTGTTTTTT. This chain joins TRBV6-6 and TRBJ2-2; D is undetermined. The CDR3 spans 13 residues. Trimming took off 5 bases at V and 6 bases at J, with 10 bases between the two ends. Per the germline V gene, CDR1 is MNHNY and CDR2 is SVGAGI (reference sequence).

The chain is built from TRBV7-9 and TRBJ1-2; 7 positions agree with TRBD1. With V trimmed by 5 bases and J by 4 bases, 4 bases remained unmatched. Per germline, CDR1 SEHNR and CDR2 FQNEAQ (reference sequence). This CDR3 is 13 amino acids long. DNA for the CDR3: TGTGCCAGCAGCATAAGGACAGGCTATGGCTACACCTTC. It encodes CASSIRTGYGYTF.

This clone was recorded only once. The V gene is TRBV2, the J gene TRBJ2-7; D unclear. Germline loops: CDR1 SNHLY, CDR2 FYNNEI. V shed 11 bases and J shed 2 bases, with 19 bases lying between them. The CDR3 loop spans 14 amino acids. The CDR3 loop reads CAAARVTWAYEQYF. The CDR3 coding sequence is TGTGCCGCAGCGCGTGTGACCTGGGCCTACGAGCAGTACTTC.

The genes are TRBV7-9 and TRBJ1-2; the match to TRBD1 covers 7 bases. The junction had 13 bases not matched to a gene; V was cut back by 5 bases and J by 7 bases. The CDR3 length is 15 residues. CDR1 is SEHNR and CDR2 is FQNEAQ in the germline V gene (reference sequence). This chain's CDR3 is CASSPEAGRGSGYTF. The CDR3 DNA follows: TGTGCCAGCAGCCCAGAGGCGGGCAGGGGGTCTGGCTACACCTTC.

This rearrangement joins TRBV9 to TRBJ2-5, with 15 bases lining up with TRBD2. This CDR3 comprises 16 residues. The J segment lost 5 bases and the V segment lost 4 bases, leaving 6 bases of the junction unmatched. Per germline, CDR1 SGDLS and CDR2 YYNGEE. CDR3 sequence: CASSLGTSGRLETQYF. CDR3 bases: TGTGCCAGCAGCTTGGGGACTAGCGGGAGGTTGGAGACCCAGTACTTC.

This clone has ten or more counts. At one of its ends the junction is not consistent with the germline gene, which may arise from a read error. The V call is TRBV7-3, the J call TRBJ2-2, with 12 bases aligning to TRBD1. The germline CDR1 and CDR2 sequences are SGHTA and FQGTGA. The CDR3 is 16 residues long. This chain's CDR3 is CASSEGQGANIRGAVF. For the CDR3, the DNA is TGTGCCAGCAGCGAGGGACAGGGGGCGAATATCCGGGGAGCTGTTTTT.

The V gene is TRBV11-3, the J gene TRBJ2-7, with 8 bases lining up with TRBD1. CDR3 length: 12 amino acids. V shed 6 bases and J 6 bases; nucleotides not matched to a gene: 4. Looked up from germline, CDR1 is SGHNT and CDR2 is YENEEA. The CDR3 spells CASSSGQGEQYF. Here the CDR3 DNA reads TGTGCCAGCAGTTCCGGACAGGGCGAGCAGTACTTC.